The 25 T cell receptor beta chains listed next were all sequenced from one sample in a study of blood T cell repertoires in COVID-19. The assay was immunoSEQ multiplex PCR, and TCRdb's table has in-frame clones only and misses some. There are over 150,000 clones in the sample; 65% to 90% occur only once, and over 10% lies in the top ten. The sequencing input was peripheral blood. The receptors stem from a woman in her sixties or seventies with COVID-19, enrolled during active disease.

This clone was detected only once. The chain employs TRBV7-2 and TRBJ1-3; 7 bases match TRBD1. The CDR3 length is 16 residues. From germline, CDR1 is SGHTA and CDR2 FQGNSA. J lost 0 bases, V lost 4 bases, and 6 bases had no gene match. The CDR3 sequence is CASSSKPGGSGNTIYF. The CDR3 DNA is TGTGCCAGCAGCTCCAAGCCAGGGGGCTCTGGAAACACCATATATTTT.

This chain links TRBV25-1 with TRBJ2-7; 9 bases match TRBD1. The CDR3 loop spans 16 amino acids. Germline CDR1 is MGHDK and CDR2 is SYGVNS. V shed 3 bases and J 2 bases; nucleotides not matched to a gene: 8. The CDR3 bases are TGTGCCAGCAGTGATCGGACAGGGGACCTTCCCTACGAGCAGTACGTC. The encoded protein is CASSDRTGDLPYEQYV.

This CDR3 is CATLGGGAGNQPQHF. DNA for the CDR3: TGTGCCACCCTCGGGGGGGGCGCAGGCAATCAGCCCCAGCATTTT. This rearrangement joins TRBV28 to TRBJ1-5, with a possible D match to TRBD1 (6 bases). Between the trimmed V and J ends, which lost 10 bases and 2 bases, there was a span of 18 bases. This CDR3 contains 15 residues. Germline loops: CDR1 MDHEN, CDR2 SYDVKM.

This clone was detected once. The rearrangement uses TRBV6-5 and TRBJ2-1; perhaps TRBD2 as D (5 bases). The germline V and J ends were trimmed by 5 bases and 7 bases, with 15 bases remaining between them. CDR3 length equals 14 residues. CDR1 and CDR2 from the germline V gene are MNHEY and SVGAGI. CDR3: CASSTREGRNEQFF. In DNA, the CDR3 is TGTGCCAGCAGTACCCGGGAAGGGCGAAATGAGCAGTTCTTC.

The chain uses TRBV19 and TRBJ1-5, with 9 bases identical to TRBD1. This CDR3 contains 15 residues. Trimming cost V 7 bases and J 1 base; bases outside gene matches: 5. The germline V gene has CDR1 LNHDA and CDR2 SQIVND (reference sequence). CDR3 sequence: CASTRTGVSNQPQHF. Written as DNA, the CDR3 is TGTGCCAGTACTCGGACAGGGGTGAGCAATCAGCCCCAGCATTTT.

The V call is TRBV12-5, the J call TRBJ2-7; D is unclear. The V end was cut by 0 bases, the J end by 6 bases, with 15 bases between. The length of the CDR3 is 15 residues. Germline values: CDR1 LGHNT, CDR2 FRNRAP. CDR3 sequence reads: CASGLVSGLLGEQYF. The CDR3 DNA reads as TGTGCTAGTGGTTTGGTAAGTGGTCTACTCGGCGAGCAGTACTTC.

The chain combines TRBV19 with TRBJ1-5; D is perhaps TRBD1 (6 bases). V shed 8 bases and J shed 4 bases, with 12 bases lying between them. Germline V gene sequence: CDR1 LNHDA, CDR2 SQIVND (reference sequence). The CDR3 is 13 residues long. In DNA form, the CDR3 reads TGTGCCAGTTCGGACAGACGTAATCAGCCCCAGCATTTT. Its protein is CASSDRRNQPQHF.

The chain combines TRBV5-1 with TRBJ2-2; D is possibly TRBD2 (6 bases). Trimming cost V 0 bases and J 6 bases, with 12 bases left between them. Germline CDR1 and CDR2: SGHRS and YFSETQ. There are 15 residues in the CDR3. The CDR3 DNA reads as TGCGCCAGCAGCTTGGCCGGGAGTGGCGCCGGGGAGCTGTTTTTT. Its translation: CASSLAGSGAGELFF.

This clone was recorded once. CDR3 protein: CASSYSSGQGYGYTF. The CDR3 region has the DNA TGTGCCAGCAGTTACTCGTCGGGACAGGGATATGGCTACACCTTC. This sequence joins TRBV6-5 and TRBJ1-2; 9 nucleotides line up with TRBD1. There are 15 residues in the CDR3. Germline loops: CDR1 MNHEY, CDR2 SVGAGI. Germline trimming cut 0 bases from V and 5 bases from J; bases unmatched to any gene: 4.

The genes are TRBV11-3 and TRBJ2-3, with 9 bases identical to TRBD1. Germline CDR1 reads SGHNT; CDR2 reads YENEEA. This CDR3 has 16 residues. V dropped 5 bases and J dropped 3; count of bases not matched to a gene: 9. This chain's CDR3 is CASSPGGTGKTDTQYF. The CDR3 DNA reads TGTGCCAGCAGCCCCGGCGGGACAGGGAAAACAGATACGCAGTATTTT.

This clone was seen more than once but under ten times. CDR3 coding DNA: TGCGCCAGCAGCTGGGGGACATCGTTCGCCACCTTC. Encoded protein: CASSWGTSFATF. V usage is TRBV5-1 and J usage is TRBJ1-2; D may be TRBD1 (6 bases). CDR1 and CDR2 from the germline V gene are SGHRS and YFSETQ. The CDR3 sequence is 12 residues long. V was trimmed by 3 bases and J by 13 bases, leaving 16 bases between them.

A remark on this clone: The junction departs from the called germline gene at one end, perhaps through a read error. The chain has TRBV10-3 and TRBJ1-4, with 8 bases that match TRBD1. Germline V gene data show CDR1 as ENHRY and CDR2 as SYGVKD. The length of the CDR3 is 13 residues. CDR3 sequence reads: CTISGTGGEKLFF. CDR3 sequence (DNA): TGTACCATCAGTGGTACAGGGGGGGAAAAACTGTTTTTT.

The J gene is TRBJ1-2, the V gene TRBV7-3, with TRBD1 matching over 8 bases. Trimming cost V 3 bases and J 8 bases; bases outside gene matches: 5. Germline CDR1 is SGHTA and CDR2 is FQGTGA. This CDR3 has 13 residues. The CDR3, as DNA: TGTGCCAGCAGCTTCGGACAGGGTGGGGGCTACACCTTC. Translation: CASSFGQGGGYTF.

The rearrangement links TRBV7-9 to TRBJ2-7, with D possibly TRBD2 on 6 matching bases. Germline CDR1 reads SEHNR; CDR2 reads FQNEAQ (reference sequence). The CDR3 is 15 residues long. Between the trimmed V and J ends, which lost 0 bases and 4 bases, there was a span of 13 bases. The CDR3 protein is CASSLAAGPQYEQYF. The CDR3 DNA reads as TGTGCCAGCAGCTTAGCCGCGGGGCCTCAATACGAGCAGTACTTC.

The chain links TRBV9 to TRBJ1-2; 8 bases are shared with TRBD1. V trimming: 0 bases; J trimming: 7 bases; junction bases outside the gene matches: 5. CDR3 length: 14 amino acids. Germline V gene data show CDR1 as SGDLS and CDR2 as YYNGEE. CDR3 DNA sequence: TGTGCCAGCAGCGTAGGACAGGGGAAGGGTGGCTACACCTTC. Its protein is CASSVGQGKGGYTF. Full variable domain (rest looked up from reference TRBV9 and TRBJ1-2): DSGVTQTPKHLITATGQRVTLRCSPRSGDLSVYWYQQSLDQGLQFLIQYYNGEERAKGNILERFSAQQFPDLHSELNLSSLELGDSALYFCASSVGQGKGGYTFGSGTRLTVV.

The J gene is TRBJ2-7, the V gene TRBV5-1; D uncertain. Trimming shortened V by 0 bases and J by 1 base, and 8 bases separated the two germline ends. This CDR3 is 14 amino acids long. CDR1 is SGHRS, CDR2 YFSETQ, per germline. The CDR3 bases are TGCGCCAGCAGCTTGGGCCCAGTATCCTACGAGCAGTACGTC. Its translation: CASSLGPVSYEQYV.

The rearrangement joins TRBV2 to TRBJ1-1, with 10 nucleotides matching TRBD1. Germline V gene sequence: CDR1 SNHLY, CDR2 FYNNEI. V shed 9 bases, J shed 5 bases, and the junction held 15 bases outside the gene matches. The CDR3 extends over 16 amino acids. The DNA of the CDR3 is TGTGCCAGATGGACAGGGGGGTCGATAGCGGGAACTGAAGCTTTCTTT. This translates into CARWTGGSIAGTEAFF.

The chain is built from TRBV30 and TRBJ1-5; 8 nucleotides match TRBD1. The V gene end was trimmed by 2 bases and the J gene end by 5 bases; junction bases not matched to a gene: 11. The V gene's germline CDR1 is GTSNPN and CDR2 SVGIG (reference sequence). The CDR3 consists of 16 residues. CDR3 in DNA: TGTGCCTGGAGTCCTTACGGACAGGGAGGTTATCAGCCCCAGCATTTT. It specifies CAWSPYGQGGYQPQHF.

The chain's CDR3 is CASSIGVWEETQYF. The DNA of the CDR3 is TGTGCCAGTAGTATCGGGGTATGGGAAGAGACCCAGTACTTC. J is TRBJ2-5 and V is TRBV19, with D perhaps TRBD2 (5 bases). Between the trimmed V and J ends, which lost 3 bases and 3 bases, there was a span of 11 bases. CDR1 and CDR2 (germline): LNHDA, SQIVND (reference sequence). The CDR3 sequence is 14 residues long.

This clone has just one count. The V and J genes are TRBV5-5 and TRBJ1-2, with D possibly being TRBD1 (5 bases). The CDR3 spans 19 residues. Trimming left V 0 bases short and J 4 bases short, with 25 bases between. Germline CDR1 reads SGHKS; CDR2 reads YYEKEE (reference sequence). The CDR3 loop reads CASSLGGTPGAGLLYGYTF. The CDR3 DNA is TGTGCCAGCAGCTTGGGAGGGACTCCCGGGGCAGGCCTACTCTATGGCTACACCTTC.

The chain employs TRBV19 and TRBJ1-5, with 8 bases lining up with TRBD1. This CDR3 has 15 amino acids. Germline V gene sequence: CDR1 LNHDA, CDR2 SQIVND (reference sequence). The junction had 12 bases not matched to a gene; V was cut back by 10 bases and J by 4 bases. In DNA form, the CDR3 reads TGTGCCACTCAGGGGGCCAAGACCTTTAATCAGCCCCAGCATTTT. Translating gives CATQGAKTFNQPQHF.

The chain has TRBV6-5 and TRBJ2-1, with a tentative D call TRBD1 (6 bases). V lost 8 bases to trimming and J lost 10 bases, with 24 bases between them. Per germline, CDR1 MNHEY and CDR2 SVGAGI. The CDR3 loop spans 15 amino acids. The chain's CDR3 is CASPKSPGQPTEQFF. The DNA of the CDR3 is TGTGCCAGCCCTAAAAGCCCAGGACAGCCCACGGAGCAGTTCTTC.

In DNA, the CDR3 is TGTGCCAGCAGCTTAGTTTGGCGGCCGACAGGGGATGGCTACACCTTC. Its protein is CASSLVWRPTGDGYTF. V usage is TRBV7-6 and J usage is TRBJ1-2, with 8 bases aligning to TRBD1. In germline, CDR1 is SGHVS, CDR2 FNYEAQ. The CDR3 length is 16 residues. V lost 1 base to trimming and J lost 6 bases; unmatched junction nucleotides: 10.

The chain has TRBV6-1 and TRBJ2-5, with 13 positions matching TRBD2. V was pared by 4 bases and J by 5 bases, with 7 bases of the junction left unmatched. This CDR3 spans 16 amino acids. CDR1 is MNHNS, CDR2 SASEGT, per germline. In DNA, the CDR3 is TGTGCCAGCAGTGCACTAGCGGGGGGGCTTAAGGAGACCCAGTACTTC. This encodes CASSALAGGLKETQYF.

This clone turned up a few times. The chain recombines TRBV6-4 with TRBJ2-2, with no clear D. Deletions cut 3 bases from V and 4 bases from J, with 6 bases between. CDR3 length equals 13 residues. Germline V lookup: CDR1 MRHNA, CDR2 SNTAGT. CDR3 amino acids: CASSETVTGELFF. The DNA of the CDR3 is TGTGCCAGCAGTGAAACGGTCACCGGGGAGCTGTTTTTT.